The entry below gives a single TCR beta chain sequence along with its context. Looked up from germline, CDR1 is SGHVS and CDR2 is FQNEAQ. There are 12 residues in the CDR3. V was trimmed by 5 bases and J by 3 bases, leaving 7 bases between them. The data are from a study of control samples from healthy donors and cancer patients. Repertoires were generated with immunoSEQ multiplex PCR, while TCRdb's copy carries only in-frame clones and drops some. The repertoire holds approximately 170,000 clones, with approximately 86% as singletons. V gene TRBV7-8 combines with J gene TRBJ1-2; D is unclear. The sample comprised blood. The receptor was isolated from a woman aged 30 to 39 in good health. CDR3 in DNA: TGTGCCAGCAGCCAGCGGGACTATGGCTACACCTTC. This encodes CASSQRDYGYTF.